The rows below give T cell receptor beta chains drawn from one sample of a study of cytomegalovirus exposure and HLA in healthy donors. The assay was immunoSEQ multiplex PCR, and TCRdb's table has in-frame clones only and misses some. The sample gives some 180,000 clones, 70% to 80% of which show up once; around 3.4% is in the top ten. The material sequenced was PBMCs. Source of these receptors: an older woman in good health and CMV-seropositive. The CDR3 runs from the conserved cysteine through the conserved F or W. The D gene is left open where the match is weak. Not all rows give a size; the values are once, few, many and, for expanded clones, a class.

CDR3nt: TGTGCCAGCAGCCGGTCACGGGCAACTAATGAAAAACTGTTTTTT
CDR3aa: CASSRSRATNEKLFF
v_gene: TRBV5-6
abundance: NA
d_gene: NA
j_gene: TRBJ1-4

CDR3nt: TGTGCCAGTAGTACCGGGACAGGGTGGCAAGAGACCCAGTACTTC
CDR3aa: CASSTGTGWQETQYF
v_gene: TRBV19
abundance: NA
d_gene: TRBD1
j_gene: TRBJ2-5

CDR3nt: TGTGCCAGCAGCAGGGGAGGGCCCCTGAACACTGAAGCTTTCTTT
CDR3aa: CASSRGGPLNTEAFF
v_gene: TRBV2
abundance: NA
d_gene: NA
j_gene: TRBJ1-1

CDR3nt: TGTGCCAGCAGCGTAGAAGGGACAGCCTACGAGCAGTACTTC
CDR3aa: CASSVEGTAYEQYF
v_gene: TRBV9
abundance: NA
d_gene: TRBD1
j_gene: TRBJ2-7

CDR3nt: TGTGCCAGCTCACCCTACGGGGGTGACGCTTTCTTT
CDR3aa: CASSPYGGDAFF
v_gene: TRBV18
abundance: NA
d_gene: NA
j_gene: TRBJ1-1

CDR3nt: TGTGCCAGCAGCTCTGACAGGGTCGAGCAGTACTTC
CDR3aa: CASSSDRVEQYF
v_gene: TRBV7-3
abundance: NA
d_gene: TRBD1
j_gene: TRBJ2-7

CDR3nt: TGTGCCTGGGGTAAAGGACAGGGGCCGGAAAAACTGTTTTTT
CDR3aa: CAWGKGQGPEKLFF
v_gene: TRBV30
abundance: NA
d_gene: TRBD1
j_gene: TRBJ1-4

CDR3nt: TGTGCCATCAGGGTAGACAGGGTAGGGTACGAGCAGTACTTC
CDR3aa: CAIRVDRVGYEQYF
v_gene: TRBV10-3
abundance: NA
d_gene: TRBD1
j_gene: TRBJ2-7

CDR3nt: TGTGCCAGCAGCCTAGGGGGTTCAGGGATTAACATTCAGTACTTC
CDR3aa: CASSLGGSGINIQYF
v_gene: TRBV7-9
abundance: NA
d_gene: NA
j_gene: TRBJ2-4

CDR3nt: TGTGCCAGCAGTGACAGGGGGCGGGCTAATGAAAAACTGTTTTTT
CDR3aa: CASSDRGRANEKLFF
v_gene: TRBV28
abundance: NA
d_gene: TRBD1
j_gene: TRBJ1-4

CDR3nt: TGTGCCAGTAGTATCCCGGGACAGTTGAACACTGAAGCTTTCTTT
CDR3aa: CASSIPGQLNTEAFF
v_gene: TRBV19
abundance: NA
d_gene: TRBD1
j_gene: TRBJ1-1

CDR3nt: TGCGCCAGCAGACCGGGACAGGGCAATAATTCACCCCTCCACTTT
CDR3aa: CASRPGQGNNSPLHF
v_gene: TRBV10-2
abundance: NA
d_gene: TRBD1
j_gene: TRBJ1-6

CDR3nt: TGTGCCAGCAGTGTTCAGGAGAACACTGAAGCTTTCTTT
CDR3aa: CASSVQENTEAFF
v_gene: TRBV2
abundance: few
d_gene: NA
j_gene: TRBJ1-1

CDR3nt: TGCGCCAGCTCCCGCCTGGACAGGGATAAAGGGGGAACCTACGAGCAGTACTTC
CDR3aa: CASSRLDRDKGGTYEQYF
v_gene: TRBV23-1
abundance: few
d_gene: TRBD1
j_gene: TRBJ2-7

CDR3nt: TGTGCCAGCAGCTTAGTTTCGGGCTACAATGAGCAGTTCTTC
CDR3aa: CASSLVSGYNEQFF
v_gene: TRBV11-1
abundance: NA
d_gene: NA
j_gene: TRBJ2-1

CDR3nt: TGTGCCAGCAGTTCACAGGGTCAGTTCACCGGGGAGCTGTTTTTT
CDR3aa: CASSSQGQFTGELFF
v_gene: TRBV7-2
abundance: NA
d_gene: NA
j_gene: TRBJ2-2

CDR3nt: TGTGCCAGCAGTTACCTCGGGACATCTAATTCACCCCTCCACTTT
CDR3aa: CASSYLGTSNSPLHF
v_gene: TRBV6-5
abundance: NA
d_gene: NA
j_gene: TRBJ1-6

CDR3nt: TGTGCCAGCACCCTTAGCGGGGGACCCACCGCCGAGCAGTACTTC
CDR3aa: CASTLSGGPTAEQYF
v_gene: TRBV7-2
abundance: few
d_gene: TRBD2
j_gene: TRBJ2-7

CDR3nt: TGTGCCAGCAGCCCCCGGGATTACAATGAGCAGTTCTTC
CDR3aa: CASSPRDYNEQFF
v_gene: TRBV9
abundance: NA
d_gene: NA
j_gene: TRBJ2-1

CDR3nt: TGCGCCAGCAGCTCCCGGACTAGCGGGCCCTACGAGCAGTACTTC
CDR3aa: CASSSRTSGPYEQYF
v_gene: TRBV5-1
abundance: NA
d_gene: TRBD2
j_gene: TRBJ2-7

CDR3nt: TGTGCCAGCAGCCTACGGGCAGGGACTAGCGGGAGCAACGAGCAGTACTTC
CDR3aa: CASSLRAGTSGSNEQYF
v_gene: TRBV11-2
abundance: NA
d_gene: TRBD2
j_gene: TRBJ2-7

CDR3nt: TGCAGCGTTGGGGGGACTATTGATGGCTACACCTTC
CDR3aa: CSVGGTIDGYTF
v_gene: TRBV29-1
abundance: NA
d_gene: NA
j_gene: TRBJ1-2

CDR3nt: TGTGCCAGCTCACCTCGAGCGGGGGACGATACGCAGTATTTT
CDR3aa: CASSPRAGDDTQYF
v_gene: TRBV18
abundance: NA
d_gene: TRBD2
j_gene: TRBJ2-3

CDR3nt: TGTGCCAGCAGTTCCCCGAGGAATGAGCAGTTCTTC
CDR3aa: CASSSPRNEQFF
v_gene: TRBV28
abundance: NA
d_gene: NA
j_gene: TRBJ2-1

CDR3nt: TGTGCCAGTAGTCTGGACCGGGGGAACACTGAAGCTTTCTTT
CDR3aa: CASSLDRGNTEAFF
v_gene: TRBV19
abundance: NA
d_gene: NA
j_gene: TRBJ1-1

CDR3nt: TGCAGCGGGATCGGGACAGGGGTTCATACGCAGTATTTT
CDR3aa: CSGIGTGVHTQYF
v_gene: TRBV29-1
abundance: few
d_gene: TRBD1
j_gene: TRBJ2-3

CDR3nt: TGTGCCAGCAGCCTGGATACGCAGTATTTT
CDR3aa: CASSLDTQYF
v_gene: TRBV6-5
abundance: NA
d_gene: NA
j_gene: TRBJ2-3

CDR3nt: TGTGCCAGCAGTGTAACGGCGGGCGCCGAAGCTTTCTTT
CDR3aa: CASSVTAGAEAFF
v_gene: TRBV6-6
abundance: NA
d_gene: NA
j_gene: TRBJ1-1

CDR3nt: TGTGCAACCGGGGGGTCAGCGAGACCCCAGCATTTT
CDR3aa: CATGGSARPQHF
v_gene: TRBV12-2
abundance: NA
d_gene: NA
j_gene: TRBJ1-5

CDR3nt: TGTGCCAGCAGCTTAGCGAGTCTCGGGGTTGAAAGCAATCAGCCCCAGCATTTT
CDR3aa: CASSLASLGVESNQPQHF
v_gene: TRBV7-9
abundance: NA
d_gene: NA
j_gene: TRBJ1-5

CDR3nt: TGTGCCAGTAGTTCTAGCGGGAGCTCCTACGAGCAGTACTTC
CDR3aa: CASSSSGSSYEQYF
v_gene: TRBV19
abundance: NA
d_gene: TRBD2
j_gene: TRBJ2-7

CDR3nt: TGCGCCAGCAGCCAAGACGGCAGGGGGTTTGCCCACGAGCAGTACTTC
CDR3aa: CASSQDGRGFAHEQYF
v_gene: TRBV4-1
abundance: NA
d_gene: TRBD1
j_gene: TRBJ2-7

CDR3nt: TGTGCCAGCAGCTTAGTGGCCGGGGATTCGAACACTGAAGCTTTCTTT
CDR3aa: CASSLVAGDSNTEAFF
v_gene: TRBV11-1
abundance: NA
d_gene: NA
j_gene: TRBJ1-1

CDR3nt: TGCGCCAGCAGCTCCAACTACGAGCAGTACTTC
CDR3aa: CASSSNYEQYF
v_gene: TRBV5-1
abundance: few
d_gene: NA
j_gene: TRBJ2-7

CDR3nt: TGCGCCAGCAGCCAAGATCTGGGGGGTACGGGGGAAAAACTGTTTTTT
CDR3aa: CASSQDLGGTGEKLFF
v_gene: TRBV4-1
abundance: NA
d_gene: NA
j_gene: TRBJ1-4

CDR3nt: TGTGCCAGCAGTTTAAGATCTAGCGGGAGAAGTACCTCCTACGAGCAGTACTTC
CDR3aa: CASSLRSSGRSTSYEQYF
v_gene: TRBV27
abundance: NA
d_gene: TRBD2
j_gene: TRBJ2-7

CDR3nt: TGTGCCAGCACCCCTAGGACAGGTTCTGAAGCTTTCTTT
CDR3aa: CASTPRTGSEAFF
v_gene: TRBV6-1
abundance: NA
d_gene: TRBD1
j_gene: TRBJ1-1

CDR3nt: TGTGCCAGCAGCTCCAGGACAGGGGTATCTTTCACAGATACGCAGTATTTT
CDR3aa: CASSSRTGVSFTDTQYF
v_gene: TRBV7-9
abundance: NA
d_gene: TRBD1
j_gene: TRBJ2-3

CDR3nt: TGTGCCAGCAGCTTCGGGACTTACCAAGAGACCCAGTACTTC
CDR3aa: CASSFGTYQETQYF
v_gene: TRBV5-4
abundance: NA
d_gene: NA
j_gene: TRBJ2-5

CDR3nt: TGTGCCAGCAGTCCCAAACCGCCGGGACTAGCGGGAGGGCCGAGGGATACGCAGTATTTT
CDR3aa: CASSPKPPGLAGGPRDTQYF
v_gene: TRBV27
abundance: NA
d_gene: TRBD2
j_gene: TRBJ2-3

CDR3nt: TGTGCCAGTAGGAGGGCGGGAATGGACACTGAAGCTTTCTTT
CDR3aa: CASRRAGMDTEAFF
v_gene: TRBV19
abundance: once
d_gene: NA
j_gene: TRBJ1-1

CDR3nt: TGTGCCAGCAGCACCCCGGGGGGGAGTTCAGATACGCAGTATTTT
CDR3aa: CASSTPGGSSDTQYF
v_gene: TRBV7-2
abundance: NA
d_gene: TRBD2
j_gene: TRBJ2-3

CDR3nt: TGTGCCAGTAGTATCCTCAGAGGGGGCTTGAACACTGAAGCTTTCTTT
CDR3aa: CASSILRGGLNTEAFF
v_gene: TRBV19
abundance: NA
d_gene: TRBD1
j_gene: TRBJ1-1

CDR3nt: TGTGCCACCAGCAGAGATCCCAGGGCCGGCACTGAAGCTTTCTTT
CDR3aa: CATSRDPRAGTEAFF
v_gene: TRBV15
abundance: NA
d_gene: NA
j_gene: TRBJ1-1

CDR3nt: TGTGCCAGCAGTTTTCAGGTCCCAGAGCAGTACTTC
CDR3aa: CASSFQVPEQYF
v_gene: TRBV28
abundance: NA
d_gene: NA
j_gene: TRBJ2-7

CDR3nt: TGTGCCAGTAGATCCGGACTAGCGGGGGGTTACAATGAGCAGTTCTTC
CDR3aa: CASRSGLAGGYNEQFF
v_gene: TRBV19
abundance: medium-sized
d_gene: TRBD2
j_gene: TRBJ2-1

CDR3nt: TGTGCCAGCAGCGGCAGGGTAGCTAATGAAAAACTGTTTTTT
CDR3aa: CASSGRVANEKLFF
v_gene: TRBV7-8
abundance: few
d_gene: NA
j_gene: TRBJ1-4

CDR3nt: TGTGCCAGCAGTTTAAGACTAGCGCCCAATGAGCAGTTCTTC
CDR3aa: CASSLRLAPNEQFF
v_gene: TRBV27
abundance: NA
d_gene: TRBD2
j_gene: TRBJ2-1

CDR3nt: TGTGCCAGCAGTACAGGGAGGGCAGATACGCAGTATTTT
CDR3aa: CASSTGRADTQYF
v_gene: TRBV2
abundance: NA
d_gene: NA
j_gene: TRBJ2-3

CDR3nt: TGTGCCAGCAGCTCATGGATGGAGGGCTACACCTTC
CDR3aa: CASSSWMEGYTF
v_gene: TRBV7-9
abundance: few
d_gene: NA
j_gene: TRBJ1-2

CDR3nt: TGTGCCAGCAGCCTCACTAGCGGGAGAGACCGGGGTCAGCTGTTTTTT
CDR3aa: CASSLTSGRDRGQLFF
v_gene: TRBV7-9
abundance: NA
d_gene: TRBD2
j_gene: TRBJ2-2

CDR3nt: TGTGCCAGCTCACCACCGGCAGGGCGAGGCACTGAAGCTTTCTTT
CDR3aa: CASSPPAGRGTEAFF
v_gene: TRBV18
abundance: NA
d_gene: NA
j_gene: TRBJ1-1

CDR3nt: TGTGCCAGTAGTATTCGTCCAGGGGGCAACACTGAAGCTTTCTTT
CDR3aa: CASSIRPGGNTEAFF
v_gene: TRBV19
abundance: NA
d_gene: TRBD1
j_gene: TRBJ1-1

CDR3nt: TGTGCCACCAGCAGTGGACAGGGGTCTTCTCCCCAGCATTTT
CDR3aa: CATSSGQGSSPQHF
v_gene: TRBV15
abundance: NA
d_gene: TRBD1
j_gene: TRBJ1-5

CDR3nt: TGCAGCGTTCTTGGGGACAGTCTTAATGAAAAACTGTTTTTT
CDR3aa: CSVLGDSLNEKLFF
v_gene: TRBV29-1
abundance: NA
d_gene: TRBD1
j_gene: TRBJ1-4

CDR3nt: TGTGCCAGCAGTGAAACAGGGCCCAACGAGCAGTACTTC
CDR3aa: CASSETGPNEQYF
v_gene: TRBV2
abundance: NA
d_gene: NA
j_gene: TRBJ2-7

CDR3nt: TGTGCCATCAGTGAGGTGGGGGCGCAAGCGGGGGAGCTGTTTTTT
CDR3aa: CAISEVGAQAGELFF
v_gene: TRBV10-3
abundance: NA
d_gene: NA
j_gene: TRBJ2-2

CDR3nt: TGTGCCAGCAGTCAGCCCGTAGGACAGGGTTATGGCTACACCTTC
CDR3aa: CASSQPVGQGYGYTF
v_gene: TRBV28
abundance: NA
d_gene: TRBD1
j_gene: TRBJ1-2

CDR3nt: TGCGCCAGCAGCCAAGAGGGGACAGCCAACTATGGCTACACCTTC
CDR3aa: CASSQEGTANYGYTF
v_gene: TRBV4-3
abundance: once
d_gene: TRBD1
j_gene: TRBJ1-2